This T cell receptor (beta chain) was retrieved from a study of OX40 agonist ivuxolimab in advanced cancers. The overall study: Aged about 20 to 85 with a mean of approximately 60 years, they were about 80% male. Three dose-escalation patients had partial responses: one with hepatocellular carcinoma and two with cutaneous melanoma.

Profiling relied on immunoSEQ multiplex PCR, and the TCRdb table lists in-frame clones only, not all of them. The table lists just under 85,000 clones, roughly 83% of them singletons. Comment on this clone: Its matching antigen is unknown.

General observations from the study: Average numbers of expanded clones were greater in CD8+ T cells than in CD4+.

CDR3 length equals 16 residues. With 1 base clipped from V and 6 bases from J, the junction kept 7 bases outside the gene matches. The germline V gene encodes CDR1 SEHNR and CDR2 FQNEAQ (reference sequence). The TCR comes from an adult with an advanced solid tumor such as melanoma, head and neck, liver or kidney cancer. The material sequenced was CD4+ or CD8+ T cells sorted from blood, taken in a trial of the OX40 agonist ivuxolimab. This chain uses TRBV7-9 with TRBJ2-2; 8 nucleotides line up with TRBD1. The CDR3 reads CASSLGTGITAGELFF. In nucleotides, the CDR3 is TGTGCCAGCAGCTTAGGGACAGGGATAACGGCCGGGGAGCTGTTTTTT. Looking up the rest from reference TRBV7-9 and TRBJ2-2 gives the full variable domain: DTGVSQNPRHKITKRGQNVTFRCDPISEHNRLYWYRQTLGQGPEFLTYFQNEAQLEKSRLLSDRFSAERPKGSFSTLEIQRTEQGDSAMYLCASSLGTGITAGELFFGEGSRLTVL.